These T cell receptor beta chains were read from a single sample in a study of graft-versus-host responses after intestinal transplantation. Sequenced by immunoSEQ multiplex PCR; TCRdb stores in-frame clones only, minus some. The sample lists roughly 120,000 clones, 90% to 95% occurring once. These TCRs are of unknown antigen specificity. This specimen consisted of unstimulated CD4+ T cells sorted from spleen or lymph node cells, obtained before intestinal transplant. The receptors derive from a human donor who received an intestinal transplant. Each CDR3 is given with its conserved first and last residue. Each record gives: J gene, clone size, CDR3 length, D gene, V gene, CDR3 protein, CDR3 DNA. A D gene is named only where the DNA matches it firmly. Clone size, where shown, is once, few, many, or a class for clones that have expanded.

>TRBJ1-5|-|14|-|TRBV27
CASSLSKGLQPQHF
TGTGCCAGCAGTTTATCGAAGGGTTTGCAGCCCCAGCATTTT
>TRBJ1-4|few|16|TRBD1|TRBV30
CAWSVLEGTGVEKLFF
TGTGCCTGGAGTGTCCTAGAAGGGACAGGGGTTGAAAAACTGTTTTTT
>TRBJ2-5|-|12|-|TRBV30
CAFEQVQETQYF
TGCGCCTTTGAGCAGGTACAAGAGACCCAGTACTTC
>TRBJ2-7|-|13|-|TRBV19
CASSRTVSYEQYF
TGTGCCAGTAGCCGGACAGTCTCCTACGAGCAGTACTTC
>TRBJ2-7|few|14|-|TRBV5-1
CASSSGEVGNEQYF
TGCGCCAGCAGCTCCGGGGAGGTGGGCAACGAGCAGTACTTC
>TRBJ2-1|-|10|-|TRBV20-1
CSARENEQFF
TGCAGTGCCAGAGAAAATGAGCAGTTCTTC
>TRBJ2-3|once|15|TRBD2|TRBV28
CASTEAGGPRDTQYF
TGTGCCAGCACCGAGGCGGGAGGGCCGAGAGATACGCAGTATTTT
>TRBJ1-1|-|14|TRBD1|TRBV10-3
CAISESKGTGEPFF
TGTGCCATCAGTGAGTCGAAGGGGACAGGGGAACCTTTCTTT
>TRBJ2-5|-|14|-|TRBV6-5
CASRDRLGGETQYF
TGTGCCAGCAGAGACCGACTAGGTGGCGAGACCCAGTACTTC
>TRBJ2-1|-|13|-|TRBV7-7
CASSSDFYNEQFF
TGTGCTAGCAGCTCCGACTTCTACAATGAGCAGTTCTTC
>TRBJ1-2|-|14|TRBD1|TRBV9
CASSVGQLNYGYTF
TGTGCCAGCAGCGTGGGACAGCTTAACTATGGCTACACCTTC
>TRBJ1-1|-|12|-|TRBV30
CALRFRNTEAFF
TGTGCCCTCAGATTTCGGAACACTGAAGCTTTCTTT
>TRBJ1-5|-|16|TRBD1|TRBV5-1
CASSPGTVDGNQPQHF
TGCGCCAGCAGCCCCGGGACAGTCGATGGAAATCAGCCCCAGCATTTT
>TRBJ2-1|-|13|-|TRBV7-3
CASSSPPRDEQFF
TGTGCCAGCAGCTCCCCCCCTCGGGATGAGCAGTTCTTC
>TRBJ2-7|-|12|-|TRBV7-9
CASSDTPSEQYF
TGTGCCAGCAGCGATACTCCCAGCGAGCAGTACTTC
>TRBJ2-2|-|14|-|TRBV29-1
CSVGIRPNTGELFF
TGCAGCGTTGGGATCAGACCGAACACCGGGGAGCTGTTTTTT
>TRBJ2-7|-|14|-|TRBV6-5
CASSYSTGVYEQYF
TGTGCCAGCAGTTACTCGACCGGAGTCTACGAGCAGTACTTC
>TRBJ2-4|-|18|-|TRBV5-6
CASSNRLGSSIAKNIQYF
TGTGCCAGCAGCAATAGACTAGGATCCTCTATAGCCAAAAACATTCAGTACTTC